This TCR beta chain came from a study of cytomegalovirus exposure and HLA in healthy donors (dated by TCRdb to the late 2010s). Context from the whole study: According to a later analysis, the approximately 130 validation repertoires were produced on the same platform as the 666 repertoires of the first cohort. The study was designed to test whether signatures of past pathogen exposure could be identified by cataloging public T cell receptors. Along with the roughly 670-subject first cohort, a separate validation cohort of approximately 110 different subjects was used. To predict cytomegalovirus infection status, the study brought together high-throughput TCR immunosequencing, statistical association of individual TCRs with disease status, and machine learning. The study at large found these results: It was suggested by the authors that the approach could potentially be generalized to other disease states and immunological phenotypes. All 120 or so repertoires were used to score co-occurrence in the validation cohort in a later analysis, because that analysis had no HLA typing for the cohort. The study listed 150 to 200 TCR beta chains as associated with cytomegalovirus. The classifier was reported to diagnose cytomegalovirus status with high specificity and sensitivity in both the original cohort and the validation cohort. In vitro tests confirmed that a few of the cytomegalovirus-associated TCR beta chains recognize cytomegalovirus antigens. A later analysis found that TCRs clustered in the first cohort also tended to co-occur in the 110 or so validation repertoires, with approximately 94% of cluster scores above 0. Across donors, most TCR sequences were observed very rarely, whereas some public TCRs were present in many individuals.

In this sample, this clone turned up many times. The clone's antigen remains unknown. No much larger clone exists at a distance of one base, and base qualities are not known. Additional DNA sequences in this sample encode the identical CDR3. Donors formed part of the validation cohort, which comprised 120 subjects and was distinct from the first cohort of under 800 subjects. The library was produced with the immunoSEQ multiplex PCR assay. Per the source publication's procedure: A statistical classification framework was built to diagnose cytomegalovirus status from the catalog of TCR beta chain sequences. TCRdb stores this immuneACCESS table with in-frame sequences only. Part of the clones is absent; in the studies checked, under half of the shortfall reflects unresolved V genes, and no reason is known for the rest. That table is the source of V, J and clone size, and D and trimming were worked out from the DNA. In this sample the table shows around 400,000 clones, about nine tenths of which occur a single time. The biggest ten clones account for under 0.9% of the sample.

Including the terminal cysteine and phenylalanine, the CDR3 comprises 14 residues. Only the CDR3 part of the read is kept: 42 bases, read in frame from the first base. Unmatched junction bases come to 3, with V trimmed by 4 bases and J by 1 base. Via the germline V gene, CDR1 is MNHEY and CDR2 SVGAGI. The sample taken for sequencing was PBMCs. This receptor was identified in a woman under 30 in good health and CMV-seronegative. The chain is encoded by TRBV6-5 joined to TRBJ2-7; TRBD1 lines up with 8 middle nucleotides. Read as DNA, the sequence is TGTGCCAGCAGTTCAGACAGGGGTTCCTACGAGCAGTACTTC. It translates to CASSSDRGSYEQYF.